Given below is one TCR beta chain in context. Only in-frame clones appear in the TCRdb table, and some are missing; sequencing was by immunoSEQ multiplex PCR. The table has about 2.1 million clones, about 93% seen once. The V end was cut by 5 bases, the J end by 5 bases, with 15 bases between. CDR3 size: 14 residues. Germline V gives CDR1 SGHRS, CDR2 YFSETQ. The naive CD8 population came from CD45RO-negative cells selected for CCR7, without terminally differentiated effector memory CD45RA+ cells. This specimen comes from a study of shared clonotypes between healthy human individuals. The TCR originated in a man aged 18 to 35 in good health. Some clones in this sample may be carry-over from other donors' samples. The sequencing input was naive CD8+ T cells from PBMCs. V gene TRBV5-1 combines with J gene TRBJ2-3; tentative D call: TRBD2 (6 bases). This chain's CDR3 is CASRAGSVGDTQYF. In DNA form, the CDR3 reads TGCGCCAGCAGGGCGGGAAGTGTTGGAGATACGCAGTATTTT.